This TCR beta chain was captured in a study of T cells after yellow fever vaccination. The overall study: The authors prepared low-cell-number fractions using SMART-Seq v4 Ultra Low Input. General study findings and limits: A small share of clonotypes appeared in both CD4 and CD8 compartments. After the booster, approximately 96% of CD4 and about 90% of CD8 primary-response clones were re-detected. Abundant clonotypes from the bulk population could get into FACS-sorted repertoires as contaminants.

V lost 0 bases, J lost 5 bases, and 16 bases lay in between. CDR1 and CDR2 from the germline V gene are DFQATT and SNEGSKA (reference sequence). The CDR3 has 16 residues. This clonotype was detected a few times. Its specificity is not known. TCRdb reanalysed the 5' RACE reads using MiXCR and keeps one entry per CDR3 protein. The table shows approximately 580,000 distinct CDR3 sequences, with about a sixth occurring only once. The rearrangement joins TRBV20-1 to TRBJ2-2; D is possibly TRBD2 (5 bases). This specimen was PBMCs, taken more than 4 days after the first yellow fever vaccination. The source of this sequence is a man in his late teens or twenties who received the YFV17D yellow fever vaccine. CDR3 bases: TGCAGTGCTAGAGATCCCGGTAGCGCGCAGACCGGGGAGCTGTTTTTT. It translates to CSARDPGSAQTGELFF.